This TCR beta chain originates from a study of blood T cell repertoires in COVID-19. As processed by the authors: Using reference gene primer amplification, nucleated cell counts were estimated. Data came from immunoSEQ multiplex PCR; TCRdb stores just in-frame clones and leaves some out. V, J and clone size reflect that table, while D and trimming were determined from the DNA. Here the sample spans over 450,000 clones, roughly 89% being singletons. The germline V gene has CDR1 SGDLS and CDR2 YYNGEE. V lost 0 bases to trimming and J lost 5 bases, with 15 bases between them. The CDR3 has 15 amino acids.

This sequence was found in a man younger than 35 with COVID-19, enrolled during active disease. This chain connects TRBV9 to TRBJ2-7; D may be TRBD2 (5 bases). Material: peripheral blood. The CDR3 coding sequence is TGTGCCAGCAGCGTAGAAGGGCGGCGGGTTAACGAGCAGTACTTC. Encoded protein: CASSVEGRRVNEQYF.